This TCR beta chain was obtained from a study of shared clonotypes between healthy human individuals. Per germline, CDR1 SGHTA and CDR2 FQGNSA. This CDR3 is built from 13 residues. The V end was cut by 0 bases, the J end by 5 bases, with 4 bases between. The protocol was immunoSEQ multiplex PCR, while the TCRdb copy is restricted to in-frame clones and leaves out a portion. The sample yields 300,000 to 400,000 clones, over 65% seen once. The donors were adults (healthy and HIV-negative) with no recent acute infections or vaccinations. This receptor was obtained from a man aged 30-40 years in good health. The sample was memory CD4+ T cells sorted from blood. Regarding subset: CD45RA-negative fraction. The J gene is TRBJ1-4, the V gene TRBV7-2; D is unclear. The CDR3 coding sequence is TGTGCCAGCAGCTTAGCCGGGAATGAAAAACTGTTTTTT. Amino acid sequence: CASSLAGNEKLFF. The variable domain in full, completed from reference TRBV7-2 and TRBJ1-4, reads GAGVSQSPSNKVTEKGKDVELRCDPISGHTALYWYRQSLGQGLEFLIYFQGNSAPDKSGLPSDRFSAERTGGSVSTLTIQRTQQEDSAVYLCASSLAGNEKLFFGSGTQLSVL.